The sequence of this TCR beta chain was determined in a study of cytomegalovirus exposure and HLA in healthy donors. Across the study: Earlier work reported approximately 110 million unique TCR beta sequences from 180 million or so T cells. The study, taken as a whole, reports: TRBV6-2, TRBV6-3 and some other V segments were excluded as indistinguishable. CMV serostatus was the only recorded immune exposure for donors. Diagnosis of cytomegalovirus status made by the classifier reportedly showed high specificity and sensitivity.

Germline V gene lookup returns CDR1 SNHLY and CDR2 FYNNEI. The V end lost 1 base, the J end lost 6 bases, and 10 bases lay between the germline ends. This CDR3 spans 13 amino acids. The PCR employed 60 Vbeta primers together with 13 Jbeta primers. Using immunoSEQ multiplex PCR, the repertoire was profiled, and TCRdb retains in-frame clones only, with some absent. The table has about 150,000 clones, around 80% seen once. For this clone: The target antigen is unknown.

The receptor was isolated from a man aged 18 to 29 in good health and CMV-seronegative. The V and J genes are TRBV2 and TRBJ2-7; D may be TRBD2 (5 bases). The sequenced material came from PBMCs. The CDR3 region has the DNA TGTGCCAGCAGTGAAGTTGAGGGAGCCGAGCAGTACTTC. It encodes CASSEVEGAEQYF.